Sequencing of this TCR beta chain was carried out in a study of human T cells and chemical hapten exposure. Study-level background: The sensitizer, 2% DPC, was used on around 2 cm by around 2 cm of upper inner arm skin.

Indicated time point: pre-sensitization, week 0. Specified treatment: therapeutic diphenylcyclopropenone sensitization with weekly scalp DPC. The length of the CDR3 is 13 residues. From germline, CDR1 is MNHNS and CDR2 SASEGT. Trimming removed 1 base at V and 4 bases at J, with 7 bases between. Overall study findings and caveats: Correlating positively with patch test score were the PT1 expanded TCR counts. Healthy individuals' immune responses may differ from those of donors, who had alopecia.

This clonotype was picked up a small number of times. Its target is not known. TCRdb reprocessed the RACE reads with MiXCR, giving one entry per CDR3 protein. The top ten clones hold 1.5% to 2% of a sample with roughly 60,000 distinct CDR3 sequences, approximately 7% of them seen once. V is TRBV6-1 and J is TRBJ1-1; a possible D gene is TRBD1 (5 bases). The input for sequencing was whole blood, taken in connection with sensitization to the hapten diphenylcyclopropenone (DPC). The receptor was derived from a woman in her twenties or thirties with alopecia areata. Some clones in this sample may be carry-over from other donors' samples. The CDR3 bases are TGTGCCAGCAGTGAAGTGGGGGGCACTGAAGCTTTCTTT. Its protein is CASSEVGGTEAFF.